The 25 T cell receptor beta chains presented below share a single source sample, sequenced in a study of blood T cell repertoires in COVID-19. Method: immunoSEQ multiplex PCR; TCRdb's copy keeps in-frame clones and lacks some. The table has 100,000 to 150,000 clones, around 81% seen once. The sequencing sample was made of peripheral blood. These receptors all come from a man aged 25 to 45 with COVID-19, enrolled during active disease.

The chain recombines TRBV5-3 with TRBJ1-2; D ambiguous. TRBV5-3 is given ORF status, its function remaining uncertain. This CDR3 has 10 residues. V lost 3 bases to trimming and J lost 13 bases, with 10 bases between them. The CDR3 nucleotides read TGTGCCAGAAGCTCGGCGGGCGGCACCTTC. This encodes CARSSAGGTF.

The J gene is TRBJ2-3, the V gene TRBV18; a possible D gene is TRBD1 (5 bases). The CDR3 has 17 amino acids. The ends were cut back, 3 bases at V and 0 bases at J, with 16 bases in the middle. Germline CDR1 is KGHSH and CDR2 is LQKENI. The CDR3 nucleotides are TGTGCCAGCTCACCCCTTTCAGGGTACCCTAGCACAGATACGCAGTATTTT. It is translated as CASSPLSGYPSTDTQYF.

The chain uses TRBV7-2 and TRBJ2-1, with 10 bases fitting TRBD2. J gave up 4 bases and V 4 bases, and 10 bases lay outside the gene matches. In germline, CDR1 is SGHTA, CDR2 FQGNSA. CDR3 length: 17 amino acids. The CDR3 loop is CASSSIGLLAGYNEQFF. The CDR3 DNA reads TGTGCCAGCAGCTCCATAGGACTACTAGCGGGATACAATGAGCAGTTCTTC. The entire variable domain, with the rest obtained from reference TRBV7-2 and TRBJ2-1, is as follows: GAGVSQSPSNKVTEKGKDVELRCDPISGHTALYWYRQSLGQGLEFLIYFQGNSAPDKSGLPSDRFSAERTGGSVSTLTIQRTQQEDSAVYLCASSSIGLLAGYNEQFFGPGTRLTVL.

V is TRBV18 and J is TRBJ1-5; weak D call: TRBD1 (6 bases). Trimming took off 1 base at V and 5 bases at J, with 12 bases between the two ends. Germline V gene data show CDR1 as KGHSH and CDR2 as LQKENI. CDR3 size: 15 residues. CDR3 protein: CASSPQGGEDQPQHF. CDR3 coding DNA: TGTGCCAGCTCACCACAAGGGGGGGAAGATCAGCCCCAGCATTTT.

On this clone itself: The same CDR3 arises from other DNA sequences in this sample as well. V and J are TRBV19 and TRBJ1-4, with 8 bases fitting TRBD1. Germline loops: CDR1 LNHDA, CDR2 SQIVND (reference sequence). The CDR3 length is 14 residues. With 4 bases clipped from V and 4 bases from J, the junction kept 2 bases outside the gene matches. The CDR3 nucleotides are TGTGCCAGTAGTACCACAGGGGGTAATGAAAAACTGTTTTTT. It is translated as CASSTTGGNEKLFF.

This chain links TRBV7-2 with TRBJ2-7; 12 bases agree with TRBD2. Per germline, CDR1 SGHTA and CDR2 FQGNSA. CDR3 length: 17 residues. Trimming cost V 2 bases and J 0 bases; bases outside gene matches: 5. The CDR3 DNA reads as TGTGCCAGCAGCTTATGGACTAGCGGGATAAGCTCCTACGAGCAGTACTTC. Residues: CASSLWTSGISSYEQYF. Full variable domain (outside the CDR3, taken from reference TRBV7-2 and TRBJ2-7): GAGVSQSPSNKVTEKGKDVELRCDPISGHTALYWYRQSLGQGLEFLIYFQGNSAPDKSGLPSDRFSAERTGGSVSTLTIQRTQQEDSAVYLCASSLWTSGISSYEQYFGPGTRLTVT.

The genes are TRBV4-3 and TRBJ1-1; unclear D gene. Trimming shortened V by 0 bases and J by 4 bases, and 12 bases separated the two germline ends. Germline CDR1 reads LGHNA; CDR2 reads YSLEER. The CDR3 is 15 amino acids. Written as DNA, the CDR3 is TGCGCCAGCAGCCAAGACTGGCGGCCCGGCACTGAAGCTTTCTTT. It is translated as CASSQDWRPGTEAFF.

The chain combines TRBV9 with TRBJ1-6, with D hard to call. The CDR3 has 15 residues. CDR1 and CDR2 from the germline V gene are SGDLS and YYNGEE. Deletions cut 0 bases from V and 9 bases from J, with 13 bases between. The CDR3 loop reads CASSVGDTFGSPLHF. CDR3 nucleotide sequence: TGTGCCAGCAGCGTAGGTGACACTTTCGGTTCACCCCTCCACTTT. The full variable domain, rest sourced from reference TRBV9 and TRBJ1-6, is DSGVTQTPKHLITATGQRVTLRCSPRSGDLSVYWYQQSLDQGLQFLIQYYNGEERAKGNILERFSAQQFPDLHSELNLSSLELGDSALYFCASSVGDTFGSPLHFGNGTRLTVT.

The chain combines TRBV6-5 with TRBJ2-2; TRBD2 might be the D (5 bases). In germline, CDR1 is MNHEY, CDR2 SVGAGI. The CDR3 is 13 amino acids. The V end lost 8 bases, the J end lost 3 bases, and 10 bases lay between the germline ends. The CDR3: CASGGLDTGELFF. Written as DNA, the CDR3 is TGTGCCAGCGGCGGGCTCGACACCGGGGAGCTGTTTTTT.

This rearrangement joins TRBV5-1 to TRBJ1-1; maybe TRBD1 (6 bases). The CDR3 contains 18 residues. V lost 2 bases, J lost 0 bases, and 20 bases lay in between. CDR1 is SGHRS, CDR2 YFSETQ, per germline. The CDR3 coding sequence is TGCGCCAGCAGCTTAGAGCCGGGACACCGGCTCATGAACACTGAAGCTTTCTTT. It codes for CASSLEPGHRLMNTEAFF. Complete variable domain (other parts from reference TRBV5-1 and TRBJ1-1): KAGVTQTPRYLIKTRGQQVTLSCSPISGHRSVSWYQQTPGQGLQFLFEYFSETQRNKGNFPGRFSGRQFSNSRSEMNVSTLELGDSALYLCASSLEPGHRLMNTEAFFGQGTRLTVV.

The rearrangement links TRBV7-8 to TRBJ2-5; no clear D gene. V lost 5 bases and J 4 bases, leaving 8 bases between the germline ends. Germline V gives CDR1 SGHVS, CDR2 FQNEAQ. There are 12 residues in the CDR3. For the CDR3, the DNA is TGTGCCAGCAGCATTACCGGAGAGACCCAGTACTTC. Its protein product is CASSITGETQYF. Based on the CDR3 plus reference TRBV7-8 and TRBJ2-5, the full variable domain is GAGVSQSPRYKVAKRGQDVALRCDPISGHVSLFWYQQALGQGPEFLTYFQNEAQLDKSGLPSDRFFAERPEGSVSTLKIQRTQQEDSAVYLCASSITGETQYFGPGTRLLVL.

V usage is TRBV28 and J usage is TRBJ1-1; D is uncertain. Germline loops: CDR1 MDHEN, CDR2 SYDVKM. Trimming cost V 7 bases and J 6 bases, with 15 bases left between them. This CDR3 is built from 13 residues. In DNA, the CDR3 is TGTGCCAGCAAACCGTTTTTGGGCCCTGAAGCTTTCTTT. Protein sequence: CASKPFLGPEAFF.

The CDR3 loop reads CASSPSSYNSPLHF. For the CDR3, the DNA is TGTGCCAGCAGCCCATCCTCCTATAATTCACCCCTCCACTTT. The rearrangement joins TRBV11-1 to TRBJ1-6; D unclear. Trimming removed 5 bases from V and 0 bases from J, with 5 bases in between. From germline, CDR1 is SGHAT and CDR2 FQDESV (reference sequence). There are 14 residues in the CDR3.

CDR3 sequence reads: CASSISGYYGYTF. The CDR3 bases are TGTGCCAGTAGTATAAGCGGCTACTATGGCTACACCTTC. This chain joins TRBV19 and TRBJ1-2; unclear D gene. The V end was cut by 2 bases, the J end by 3 bases, with 7 bases between. Germline CDR1 reads LNHDA; CDR2 reads SQIVND (reference sequence). This CDR3 region has 13 residues.

The chain links TRBV28 to TRBJ2-1; D gene ambiguous. The CDR3 runs 14 residues. V dropped 4 bases and J dropped 8 bases, with 15 bases sitting between them. The germline V gene encodes CDR1 MDHEN and CDR2 SYDVKM. The CDR3 DNA is TGTGCCAGCAGTTCCCCCGCTTTAGCCGATGAGCAGTTCTTC. Translating gives CASSSPALADEQFF.

V usage is TRBV5-6 and J usage is TRBJ2-7; tentatively, D is TRBD1 (5 bases). The CDR3 is 14 amino acids. The germline gives CDR1 SGHDT, CDR2 YYEEEE. With 2 bases removed from V and 0 bases from J, the gap between germline ends came to 9 bases. The CDR3 spells CASSFGQSSYEQYF. For the CDR3, the DNA is TGTGCCAGCAGCTTTGGACAAAGCTCCTACGAGCAGTACTTC.

The chain has TRBV19 and TRBJ1-5, with D hard to call. Germline V CDR1 and CDR2: LNHDA, SQIVND (reference sequence). CDR3 length: 13 amino acids. V lost 3 bases and J lost 6, with 9 bases in between. For the CDR3, the DNA is TGTGCCAGTAGTATGGCTGGGCCTCAGCCCCAGCATTTT. This sequence encodes CASSMAGPQPQHF.

This chain joins TRBV19 and TRBJ1-4; 8 positions agree with TRBD1. V was pared by 7 bases and J by 6 bases, with 7 bases of the junction left unmatched. The germline V gene encodes CDR1 LNHDA and CDR2 SQIVND (reference sequence). This CDR3 is built from 14 residues. CDR3 region: CASNPQGGHEKLFF. CDR3 in DNA: TGTGCCAGTAACCCACAGGGGGGGCATGAAAAACTGTTTTTT. The entire variable domain, with the rest obtained from reference TRBV19 and TRBJ1-4, is as follows: DGGITQSPKYLFRKEGQNVTLSCEQNLNHDAMYWYRQDPGQGLRLIYYSQIVNDFQKGDIAEGYSVSREKKESFPLTVTSAQKNPTAFYLCASNPQGGHEKLFFGSGTQLSVL.

The chain joins TRBV11-2 to TRBJ2-7; 8 bases agree with TRBD2. The CDR3 totals 15 residues. Germline CDR1 SGHAT, CDR2 FQNNGV. Losses at the gene ends were 0 bases for V and 4 bases for J; bases not matched to a gene: 5. CDR3 amino acids: CASSLERGGHYEQYF. The CDR3 DNA sequence: TGTGCCAGCAGCTTAGAACGGGGGGGCCATTACGAGCAGTACTTC.

In its sample, this clone was seen once. The chain employs TRBV6-5 and TRBJ1-2, with D tentatively TRBD1 (6 bases). This CDR3 is 15 amino acids long. Trimming stripped 10 bases from V and 0 bases from J, with 18 bases between. Per the germline V gene, CDR1 is MNHEY and CDR2 is SVGAGI. The chain's CDR3 is CATQPTGFSNYGYTF. The CDR3 nucleotides read TGTGCCACACAACCCACAGGGTTCTCTAACTATGGCTACACCTTC.

The rearrangement links TRBV6-5 to TRBJ1-2; no clear D. CDR1 and CDR2 (germline): MNHEY, SVGAGI. Trimming pared 0 bases from V and 1 base from J, leaving 6 bases between. The CDR3 totals 14 residues. CDR3 bases: TGTGCCAGCAGTTACTCGAGCCATAACTATGGCTACACCTTC. This translates into CASSYSSHNYGYTF.

The V gene is TRBV6-6, the J gene TRBJ1-1; tentatively, D is TRBD1 (6 bases). From germline, CDR1 is MNHNY and CDR2 SVGAGI (reference sequence). The CDR3 sequence is 15 residues long. V lost 6 bases and J 4 bases, leaving 18 bases between the germline ends. The DNA of the CDR3 is TGTGCCAGCAGCCCGAGACAGGAGCTGTTCACTGAAGCTTTCTTT. It yields the protein CASSPRQELFTEAFF.

This clone showed up just once. This chain links TRBV6-5 with TRBJ2-2; D unresolved. Germline CDR1 reads MNHEY; CDR2 reads SVGAGI. CDR3 length: 16 amino acids. V lost 0 bases and J lost 0, with 8 bases in between. The DNA of the CDR3 is TGTGCCAGCAGTTACTCGAGGCTCACGAACACCGGGGAGCTGTTTTTT. It encodes CASSYSRLTNTGELFF.

The chain employs TRBV9 and TRBJ2-6, with TRBD1 matching 11 bases. Per the germline V gene, CDR1 is SGDLS and CDR2 is YYNGEE. The CDR3 runs to 18 residues. The junction had 8 bases not matched to a gene; V was cut back by 6 bases and J by 0 bases. CDR3 region: CASTESGTGGSGANVLTF. The CDR3 DNA sequence: TGTGCCAGCACCGAATCCGGGACAGGGGGCTCTGGGGCCAACGTCCTGACTTTC.

This chain links TRBV28 with TRBJ1-2, with D possibly TRBD1 on 6 matching bases. Germline CDR1 is MDHEN and CDR2 is SYDVKM. The V gene lost 6 bases and the J gene lost 2 bases, with 10 bases spanning the gap. CDR3 length: 13 residues. CDR3 sequence: CASRVDSNYGYTF. DNA for the CDR3: TGTGCCAGCAGGGTGGACAGCAACTATGGCTACACCTTC.